This is a list of T cell receptor beta chains from one sample in a study of CD8+CD57+ T cells in acquired aplastic anemia. MiXCR, run by TCRdb on the reads, gives a single entry per CDR3 protein. The sample lists approximately 59,000 distinct CDR3 sequences, approximately 52% occurring once. The sequenced sample consisted of sorted CD4+, CD8+, or CD8+CD57+ T cells (not recorded which) from PBMCs. These receptors were collected from a human donor with aplastic anemia. The CDR3 runs from the conserved cysteine through the conserved F or W. Each record gives: clone size, J gene, V gene, D gene, CDR3 DNA, CDR3 protein. D genes are given only for firm matches. Clone size is given for some rows only: seen once, a few or many times, or a class if the clone is expanded.

clone_size: -; j_call: TRBJ2-7; v_call: TRBV7-9; d_call: TRBD1; cdr3_nt: TGTGCCAGCAGCCTCGACAGGGTGAGCGAGCAGTACTTC; cdr3_aa: CASSLDRVSEQYF
clone_size: -; j_call: TRBJ1-1; v_call: TRBV19; d_call: -; cdr3_nt: TGTGCCAGTAGTATTGGCACCGGGGCTTTCTTT; cdr3_aa: CASSIGTGAFF
clone_size: -; j_call: TRBJ1-1; v_call: TRBV10-3; d_call: -; cdr3_nt: TGTGCCAGCAGTCAGACAAGGACTGAAGCTTTCTTT; cdr3_aa: CASSQTRTEAFF
clone_size: -; j_call: TRBJ1-1; v_call: TRBV20-1; d_call: -; cdr3_nt: TGCAGCACTACAGAGGGAACTGAAGCTTTCTTT; cdr3_aa: CSTTEGTEAFF
clone_size: -; j_call: TRBJ1-2; v_call: TRBV7-2; d_call: -; cdr3_nt: TGTGCCAGCAGCCAAGACGCCACGGGATATGGCTACACCTTC; cdr3_aa: CASSQDATGYGYTF
clone_size: -; j_call: TRBJ2-7; v_call: TRBV28; d_call: -; cdr3_nt: TGTGCCAGCAGTCCTCGAGGGGCGCCGTCCTACGAGCAGTACTTC; cdr3_aa: CASSPRGAPSYEQYF
clone_size: once; j_call: TRBJ2-7; v_call: TRBV15; d_call: -; cdr3_nt: TGTGCCACCAGCAGCCCGGAGGGGAGGAACTACGAGCAGTACTTC; cdr3_aa: CATSSPEGRNYEQYF
clone_size: once; j_call: TRBJ2-5; v_call: TRBV9; d_call: TRBD2; cdr3_nt: TGTGCCAGCAGCAGAAGCGGGGCCCTTGAGGAGACCCAGTACTTC; cdr3_aa: CASSRSGALEETQYF
clone_size: -; j_call: TRBJ2-7; v_call: TRBV7-9; d_call: -; cdr3_nt: TGTGCCAGCAGCACGCCCGGCAGGGGGGGAGAGCAGTACTTC; cdr3_aa: CASSTPGRGGEQYF
clone_size: medium-sized; j_call: TRBJ2-7; v_call: TRBV2; d_call: -; cdr3_nt: TGTGCCAGCCGGGGCCTCGAGCAGTACTTC; cdr3_aa: CASRGLEQYF
clone_size: -; j_call: TRBJ2-7; v_call: TRBV2; d_call: -; cdr3_nt: TGTGCCAGCAGCTTGCACACCCTCTACGAGCAGTACTTC; cdr3_aa: CASSLHTLYEQYF
clone_size: many; j_call: TRBJ2-4; v_call: TRBV19; d_call: -; cdr3_nt: TGTGCCAGTAGTACCCCCAGGGAGGACATTCAGTACTTC; cdr3_aa: CASSTPREDIQYF
clone_size: few; j_call: TRBJ1-2; v_call: TRBV29-1; d_call: TRBD1; cdr3_nt: TGCAGCGTCCAAGGGGGCAGTAGGAATGGCTACACCTTC; cdr3_aa: CSVQGGSRNGYTF
clone_size: many; j_call: TRBJ2-3; v_call: TRBV28; d_call: TRBD1; cdr3_nt: TGTGCCAGCAGTTTGGGGGACAGTCACACAGATACGCAGTATTTT; cdr3_aa: CASSLGDSHTDTQYF
clone_size: many; j_call: TRBJ2-1; v_call: TRBV19; d_call: -; cdr3_nt: TGTGCCAGTAGTCCCTTCCGGGGATCAGATGAGCAGTTCTTC; cdr3_aa: CASSPFRGSDEQFF
clone_size: -; j_call: TRBJ2-5; v_call: TRBV5-5; d_call: -; cdr3_nt: TGTGCCAGCAGCTTGTGGCAACCGCAAGAGACCCAGTACTTC; cdr3_aa: CASSLWQPQETQYF
clone_size: -; j_call: TRBJ1-1; v_call: TRBV6-2/TRBV6-3; d_call: -; cdr3_nt: TGTGCCAGCAGACGCGGGACCGGTGGAGAAGCTTTCTTT; cdr3_aa: CASRRGTGGEAFF
clone_size: medium-sized; j_call: TRBJ1-5; v_call: TRBV19; d_call: -; cdr3_nt: TGTGCCAGTAGTATAGTGGGGGGGCCACAGCCCCAGCATTTT; cdr3_aa: CASSIVGGPQPQHF
clone_size: -; j_call: TRBJ2-3; v_call: TRBV4-2; d_call: -; cdr3_nt: TGTGCCAGCAGCCAGAATGGAGGGGGCATCTTTTCAAATACGCAGTATTTT; cdr3_aa: CASSQNGGGIFSNTQYF
clone_size: -; j_call: TRBJ2-7; v_call: TRBV20-1; d_call: TRBD2; cdr3_nt: TGCAGTGCTAGCGGATTACTAGCGGGGGGAGGCGAGCAGTACTTC; cdr3_aa: CSASGLLAGGGEQYF
clone_size: many; j_call: TRBJ2-3; v_call: TRBV5-6; d_call: -; cdr3_nt: TGTGCCAGCAGCCCTGGACAGAGTAGCACAGATACGCAGTATTTT; cdr3_aa: CASSPGQSSTDTQYF
clone_size: -; j_call: TRBJ1-3; v_call: TRBV7-8; d_call: TRBD1; cdr3_nt: TGTGCCAGCAGCTCCGGGACAGCCGAAGAAAACACCATATATTTT; cdr3_aa: CASSSGTAEENTIYF
clone_size: many; j_call: TRBJ2-3; v_call: TRBV29-1; d_call: -; cdr3_nt: TGCAGCGTGGAAGTGTCGTCCGGCAGCACAGATACGCAGTATTTT; cdr3_aa: CSVEVSSGSTDTQYF
clone_size: many; j_call: TRBJ2-7; v_call: TRBV6-6; d_call: TRBD1; cdr3_nt: TGTGCCAGCAGTTACTCGTCACAGGGGGATCTCTCCGAGCAGTACTTC; cdr3_aa: CASSYSSQGDLSEQYF
clone_size: -; j_call: TRBJ2-7; v_call: TRBV10-3; d_call: -; cdr3_nt: TGTGCCATCAAGGCAGGGGAGTCCTACGAGCAGTACTTC; cdr3_aa: CAIKAGESYEQYF
clone_size: once; j_call: TRBJ2-7; v_call: TRBV5-1; d_call: -; cdr3_nt: TGCGCCAGCAGCCTTGTATGGGGGGAAAGTGAGCAGTACTTC; cdr3_aa: CASSLVWGESEQYF
clone_size: -; j_call: TRBJ2-1; v_call: TRBV5-4; d_call: -; cdr3_nt: TGTGCCAGCAGCTTGGGACGGGCTAATGGGTATGAGCAGTTCTTC; cdr3_aa: CASSLGRANGYEQFF
clone_size: -; j_call: TRBJ1-1; v_call: TRBV15; d_call: -; cdr3_nt: TGTGCCACCAGCAGAGCTGGGGCTGAAGCTTTCTTT; cdr3_aa: CATSRAGAEAFF
clone_size: -; j_call: TRBJ1-4; v_call: TRBV19; d_call: -; cdr3_nt: TGTGCCAGTAGTCCATTTAGGGCAACTAATGAAAAACTGTCTTTT; cdr3_aa: CASSPFRATNEKLSF